Listed here are 10 T cell receptor beta chains from one sample, sequenced in a study of radiotherapy plus CTLA-4 blockade in lung cancer. The protocol was immunoSEQ multiplex PCR, while the TCRdb copy is restricted to in-frame clones and leaves out a portion. The profile shows 55,000 to 65,000 clones, 70% to 85% of them singletons. The source was peripheral blood, collected from a patient treated with radiotherapy plus ipilimumab. These receptors originate from a human donor with non-small cell lung cancer who had a partial response to radiotherapy plus ipilimumab.

The J gene is TRBJ2-7, the V gene TRBV5-1, with D maybe TRBD1 (7 bases). Trimming cost V 7 bases and J 2 bases, with 13 bases left between them. Germline lookup yields CDR1 SGHRS and CDR2 YFSETQ. There are 13 residues in the CDR3. CDR3 sequence reads: CASQGGSTYEQYF. The CDR3 coding sequence is TGCGCCAGCCAGGGGGGTTCGACCTACGAGCAGTACTTC.

This clone came up once. This chain uses TRBV28 with TRBJ2-7; TRBD1 aligns across 11 bases. The germline V gene encodes CDR1 MDHEN and CDR2 SYDVKM. Germline trimming cut 4 bases from V and 7 bases from J; bases unmatched to any gene: 9. The CDR3 loop spans 15 amino acids. The CDR3 is CASSSPGTGGPEQYF. The CDR3 region has the DNA TGTGCCAGCAGTTCCCCCGGGACAGGGGGGCCAGAGCAGTACTTC.

This chain joins TRBV6-1 and TRBJ2-5; D possibly corresponds to TRBD1 (7 bases). V dropped 2 bases and J dropped 5 bases, with 18 bases sitting between them. This CDR3 has 16 residues. The germline V gene has CDR1 MNHNS and CDR2 SASEGT. The CDR3: CASSEPTRGDGETQYF. CDR3 nucleotides: TGTGCCAGCAGTGAACCGACCAGGGGGGACGGGGAGACCCAGTACTTC.

The CDR3 nucleotides read TGTGCCAGCAGCTTGGGGCAGCTAGGAGCCTATGGCTACACCTTC. This sequence encodes CASSLGQLGAYGYTF. The chain uses TRBV5-4 and TRBJ1-2; D remains unclear. The CDR3 covers 15 residues. V was trimmed by 0 bases and J by 4 bases, leaving 13 bases between them. CDR1 and CDR2 (germline): SGHNT, YYREEE (reference sequence). The variable domain in full, with the rest retrieved from reference TRBV5-4 and TRBJ1-2, is ETGVTQSPTHLIKTRGQQVTLRCSSQSGHNTVSWYQQALGQGPQFIFQYYREEENGRGNFPPRFSGLQFPNYSSELNVNALELDDSALYLCASSLGQLGAYGYTFGSGTRLTVV.

The V gene is TRBV5-1, the J gene TRBJ2-7; TRBD1 aligns across 9 bases. The J segment lost 3 bases and the V segment lost 0 bases, leaving 4 bases of the junction unmatched. This CDR3 comprises 15 residues. Germline-derived CDR1 and CDR2 are SGHRS and YFSETQ. CDR3 loop: CASSLGQGDSYEQYF. The CDR3 DNA is TGCGCCAGCAGCTTGGGACAGGGGGATAGCTACGAGCAGTACTTC.

This chain links TRBV6-1 with TRBJ2-7; 8 nucleotides align to TRBD1. The junction had 12 bases not matched to a gene; V was cut back by 4 bases and J by 4 bases. The germline V gene has CDR1 MNHNS and CDR2 SASEGT. CDR3 size: 16 residues. The CDR3 coding sequence is TGTGCCAGCAGTGCCCTAACAGGGGGGCGCCTATACGAGCAGTACTTC. It is translated as CASSALTGGRLYEQYF.

This clone has just a few counts. The V call is TRBV5-1, the J call TRBJ1-2, with 10 bases lining up with TRBD1. The CDR3 has 14 residues. Germline-derived CDR1 and CDR2 are SGHRS and YFSETQ. V shed 4 bases, J shed 7 bases, and the junction held 7 bases outside the gene matches. CDR3 DNA sequence: TGCGCCAGCAGCCCGGGACAGGGGTTCGGTGGCTACACCTTC. Its translation is CASSPGQGFGGYTF.

V is TRBV4-3 and J is TRBJ1-4; TRBD1 is a possible D gene (6 bases). With 0 bases removed from V and 8 bases from J, the gap between germline ends came to 10 bases. Germline CDR1 LGHNA, CDR2 YSLEER. The CDR3 loop spans 14 amino acids. CDR3: CASSQDAGDEKLFF. As DNA, the CDR3 is TGCGCCAGCAGCCAAGACGCAGGGGACGAAAAACTGTTTTTT.

This sequence joins TRBV5-1 and TRBJ1-1; maybe TRBD1 (6 bases). This CDR3 has 12 amino acids. Germline-derived CDR1 and CDR2 are SGHRS and YFSETQ. V shed 3 bases and J shed 8 bases, with 11 bases lying between them. The DNA for the CDR3 is TGCGCCAGCAGCTCGGGGGGGCTAGAAGCTTTCTTT. Protein: CASSSGGLEAFF.

This rearrangement joins TRBV19 to TRBJ1-2; 7 bases map to TRBD1. Germline CDR1 reads LNHDA; CDR2 reads SQIVND (reference sequence). The CDR3 contains 14 residues. Losses at the gene ends were 5 bases for V and 5 bases for J; bases not matched to a gene: 8. Written as DNA, the CDR3 is TGTGCCAGTAGTGGAAATCCGACAGGGTATGGCTACACCTTC. It is translated as CASSGNPTGYGYTF.